This T cell receptor (beta chain) was profiled in a study of control samples from healthy donors and cancer patients. Libraries were prepared by immunoSEQ multiplex PCR; TCRdb keeps only in-frame clonotypes and omits some of them. The table has approximately 100,000 clones, roughly 86% seen once. The V end was cut by 6 bases, the J end by 3 bases, with 16 bases between. CDR1 and CDR2 (germline): MNHEY, SVGAGI. The CDR3 contains 15 residues. Sequencing was carried out using blood. The origin of this receptor is a man in his 60s in good health. This chain joins TRBV6-5 and TRBJ2-3, with TRBD1 as a possible D gene (6 bases). In DNA form, the CDR3 reads TGTGCCAGCAGGTTACAGGGTAAGAGGACAGATACGCAGTATTTT. It encodes CASRLQGKRTDTQYF.